This T cell receptor beta chain originates from a study of CD8 T cells in Susac syndrome. The RNA input was roughly 0.45 to 1 ug, and it was reverse transcribed with random hexamers. Amplification of TCR beta CDR3 was carried out by immunoSEQ multiplex PCR, which covered 54 Vbeta and 13 Jbeta segments. TCRdb fed the immunoSEQ multiplex PCR reads into MiXCR, producing one record per CDR3 protein. The sample contains roughly 200,000 distinct CDR3 sequences, over 90% of which appear only once. Trimming left V 6 bases short and J 2 bases short, with 18 bases between. This CDR3 spans 16 amino acids. CDR1 is MNHNY and CDR2 is SVGAGI in the germline V gene (reference sequence).

The clonotype originates from a human donor with Susac syndrome. The sequenced sample consisted of CD4+ T cells from PBMCs. V usage is TRBV6-6 and J usage is TRBJ2-3, with a tentative D call TRBD1 (6 bases). The CDR3 coding sequence is TGTGCCAGCAGGCCTGGGACACCCAGGAACACAGATACGCAGTATTTT. Amino acid sequence: CASRPGTPRNTDTQYF.